The rows below give T cell receptor beta chains drawn from one sample of a study of blood T cell repertoires in COVID-19. Using immunoSEQ multiplex PCR, the repertoire was profiled, and TCRdb retains in-frame clones only, with some absent. The sample yields approximately 210,000 clones, 75% to 90% seen once. The sequencing sample was made of peripheral blood. Receptors were obtained from a woman between 70 and 85 years old with active or convalescent COVID-19. Each CDR3 is given without its conserved first and last residue. Each record gives: clone size, V gene, CDR3 length, CDR3 protein. Clone size appears in some rows only: once, few, many, or a class for an expanded clone.

clone size: few; V gene: TRBV11-2; CDR3 length: 10; CDR3 protein: ASTRREVGAF
clone size: .; V gene: TRBV2; CDR3 length: 15; CDR3 protein: ASSVASGGAFLETQY
clone size: .; V gene: TRBV12-3/TRBV12-4; CDR3 length: 11; CDR3 protein: ASRTGLSYGYT
clone size: .; V gene: TRBV10-3; CDR3 length: 12; CDR3 protein: AARQGADGNTIY
clone size: few; V gene: TRBV3-1/TRBV3-2; CDR3 length: 13; CDR3 protein: ASSQGSGMGNEQF
clone size: .; V gene: TRBV5-6; CDR3 length: 13; CDR3 protein: ASSLGLGITSEQF
clone size: .; V gene: TRBV19; CDR3 length: 13; CDR3 protein: ASSVTGTGWTEAF
clone size: few; V gene: TRBV19; CDR3 length: 12; CDR3 protein: ASGGGNENSPLH
clone size: .; V gene: TRBV6-5; CDR3 length: 9; CDR3 protein: ASSQQNEQY
clone size: once; V gene: TRBV10-3; CDR3 length: 11; CDR3 protein: AISAPGEDTQY
clone size: .; V gene: TRBV14; CDR3 length: 12; CDR3 protein: ASSQVQVRDKLF
clone size: .; V gene: TRBV7-9; CDR3 length: 12; CDR3 protein: ASSLGGANYGYT
clone size: .; V gene: TRBV3-1/TRBV3-2; CDR3 length: 13; CDR3 protein: ASSQDSGEGQPQH
clone size: .; V gene: TRBV2; CDR3 length: 11; CDR3 protein: AKQGQEDYGYT
clone size: .; V gene: TRBV11-1; CDR3 length: 10; CDR3 protein: ASSPDRDGYT
clone size: .; V gene: TRBV7-2; CDR3 length: 14; CDR3 protein: ASSSWTSGGAYTQY
clone size: .; V gene: TRBV7-2; CDR3 length: 13; CDR3 protein: ASSRWTGGEAEAF
clone size: .; V gene: TRBV14; CDR3 length: 12; CDR3 protein: ASSQDWLQETQY
clone size: .; V gene: TRBV9; CDR3 length: 14; CDR3 protein: ASSPTDSSSYNEQF
clone size: .; V gene: TRBV9; CDR3 length: 16; CDR3 protein: ASSAGGTSGISTDTQY
clone size: .; V gene: TRBV7-9; CDR3 length: 14; CDR3 protein: ASSLALSGGINEQF
clone size: few; V gene: TRBV29-1; CDR3 length: 15; CDR3 protein: SVYNRGGALSNYGYT
clone size: .; V gene: TRBV4-1; CDR3 length: 12; CDR3 protein: ASSPFGYQETQY
clone size: few; V gene: TRBV28; CDR3 length: 13; CDR3 protein: ASSLGAGIQETQY
clone size: .; V gene: TRBV18; CDR3 length: 13; CDR3 protein: ASSPSSGATDTQY
clone size: .; V gene: TRBV28; CDR3 length: 11; CDR3 protein: ASSSGQGKGYT
clone size: .; V gene: TRBV6-5; CDR3 length: 13; CDR3 protein: ASSYLRDGGNIQY
clone size: .; V gene: TRBV30; CDR3 length: 15; CDR3 protein: AWSVDRTGLVAGELF
clone size: .; V gene: TRBV11-3; CDR3 length: 14; CDR3 protein: ASSPAEGAGTDTQY
clone size: .; V gene: TRBV12-3/TRBV12-4; CDR3 length: 10; CDR3 protein: ASSSRDYGYT
clone size: .; V gene: TRBV28; CDR3 length: 16; CDR3 protein: ASSLPGQGIPMNTEAF
clone size: .; V gene: TRBV3-1/TRBV3-2; CDR3 length: 17; CDR3 protein: ASSQDIHGGASSGNTIY
clone size: .; V gene: TRBV9; CDR3 length: 13; CDR3 protein: ASREGLSSYNEQF
clone size: .; V gene: TRBV6-1; CDR3 length: 11; CDR3 protein: ASSDPRVTEAF
clone size: .; V gene: TRBV5-1; CDR3 length: 12; CDR3 protein: ASSLGQPTYEQY
clone size: .; V gene: TRBV23-1; CDR3 length: 13; CDR3 protein: ASIFRDRGHTEAF
clone size: .; V gene: TRBV5-1; CDR3 length: 15; CDR3 protein: ASSLAPLGGVNEKLF
clone size: .; V gene: TRBV7-8; CDR3 length: 14; CDR3 protein: ASSLDRIRANQPQH
clone size: once; V gene: TRBV29-1; CDR3 length: 11; CDR3 protein: SAAGQAFSGYT
clone size: few; V gene: TRBV7-6; CDR3 length: 10; CDR3 protein: AISGGGYGYT
clone size: .; V gene: TRBV28; CDR3 length: 12; CDR3 protein: ASRRDSTREKLF
clone size: .; V gene: TRBV6-5; CDR3 length: 12; CDR3 protein: ASSYRTSNYGYT
clone size: .; V gene: TRBV7-7; CDR3 length: 12; CDR3 protein: ASSLVAGLETQY
clone size: .; V gene: TRBV18; CDR3 length: 12; CDR3 protein: ASSPASQTDTQY
clone size: .; V gene: TRBV19; CDR3 length: 14; CDR3 protein: ASGGLAGSQQETQY
clone size: .; V gene: TRBV27; CDR3 length: 12; CDR3 protein: ASSRRTGGEKLF